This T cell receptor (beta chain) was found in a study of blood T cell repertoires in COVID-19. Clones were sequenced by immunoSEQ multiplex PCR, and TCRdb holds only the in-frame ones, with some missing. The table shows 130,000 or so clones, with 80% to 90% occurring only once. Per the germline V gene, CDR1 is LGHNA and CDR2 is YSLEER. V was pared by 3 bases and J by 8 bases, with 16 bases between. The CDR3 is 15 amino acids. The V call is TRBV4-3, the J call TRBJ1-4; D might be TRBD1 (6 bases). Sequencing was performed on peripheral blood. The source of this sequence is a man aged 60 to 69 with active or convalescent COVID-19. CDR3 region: CASSQTTGIGEKLFF. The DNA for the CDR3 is TGCGCCAGCAGCCAGACGACAGGAATAGGGGAAAAACTGTTTTTT.